These T cell receptor beta chains were read from a single sample in a study of T cell repertoires in cytomegalovirus infection. In TCRdb, the reads were re-called with MiXCR into one record per CDR3 protein. The data show about 400,000 distinct CDR3 sequences, with about a sixth seen just once and under 9% held by the top ten. Sequenced: PBMCs. The receptors come from a human donor in good health (CMV status not recorded). Some clones in this sample may be carry-over from other donors' samples. Both conserved end residues are part of each CDR3. D genes are given only for firm matches. The size field is filled for only some rows; it gives once, few, many or a size class.

size	J	length	V	D	DNA	CDR3
many	TRBJ2-3	16	TRBV7-8	.	TGTGCCAGCAGCTTAGGTTCAGCATCTAGCACAGATACGCAGTATTTT	CASSLGSASSTDTQYF
.	TRBJ2-3	15	TRBV12-3/TRBV12-4	TRBD2	TGTGCCAGCATCCCGGGGCTAGCGGGCACAGATACGCAGTATTTT	CASIPGLAGTDTQYF
.	TRBJ2-1	15	TRBV19	TRBD1	TGTGCCAGTAGTCCACAGGGGGCTCTTTGGGTTGAGCAGTTCTTC	CASSPQGALWVEQFF
.	TRBJ2-3	14	TRBV18	.	TGTGCCAGCTCACCACCGGGACGCCCAGATACGCAGTATTTT	CASSPPGRPDTQYF
.	TRBJ1-2	13	TRBV6-1	.	TGTGCCAGCAGTAGGGCAGAACGACGTGGCTACACCTTC	CASSRAERRGYTF
.	TRBJ1-1	15	TRBV5-4	.	TGTGCCAGTACATATCGGGGGGGTTGGGCCACTGAAGCTTTCTTT	CASTYRGGWATEAFF
.	TRBJ2-1	15	TRBV6-5	.	TGTGCCAGCAGTTACTCGTGGGGGGCCTACAATGAGCAGTTCTTC	CASSYSWGAYNEQFF
.	TRBJ2-1	14	TRBV6-8	.	TGTGCCAGCAGTTACGGCCTTAGGGACAATGAGCAGTTCTTC	CASSYGLRDNEQFF
many	TRBJ2-5	14	TRBV7-2	TRBD1	TGTGCCAGCAGAGTTGACAGGGCCCAAGAGACCCAGTACTTC	CASRVDRAQETQYF
.	TRBJ2-7	15	TRBV28	TRBD2	TGTGCCAGCACCCCATCACTAGCGGGATCCTACGAGCAGTACTTC	CASTPSLAGSYEQYF
.	TRBJ2-5	15	TRBV6-5	.	TGTGCCAGCAGCGTTCGAAGGCTAGACGGCCCGACCCAGTACTTC	CASSVRRLDGPTQYF
few	TRBJ1-1	12	TRBV10-3	.	TGTGCCATCAGAGGCATGAACACTGAAGCTTTCTTT	CAIRGMNTEAFF